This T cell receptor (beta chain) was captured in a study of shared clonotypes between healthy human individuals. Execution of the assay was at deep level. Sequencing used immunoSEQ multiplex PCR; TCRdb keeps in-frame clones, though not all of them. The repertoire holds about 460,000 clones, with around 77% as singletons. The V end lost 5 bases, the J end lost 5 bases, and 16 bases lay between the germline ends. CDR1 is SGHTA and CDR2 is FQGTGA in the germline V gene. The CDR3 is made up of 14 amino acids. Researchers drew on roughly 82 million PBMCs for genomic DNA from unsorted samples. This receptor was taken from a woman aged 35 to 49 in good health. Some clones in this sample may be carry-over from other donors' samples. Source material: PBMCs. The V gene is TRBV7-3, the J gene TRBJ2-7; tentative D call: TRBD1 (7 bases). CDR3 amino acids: CASSPGQGGNEQYF. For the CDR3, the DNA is TGTGCCAGCAGCCCCGGTCAGGGGGGAAACGAGCAGTACTTC.